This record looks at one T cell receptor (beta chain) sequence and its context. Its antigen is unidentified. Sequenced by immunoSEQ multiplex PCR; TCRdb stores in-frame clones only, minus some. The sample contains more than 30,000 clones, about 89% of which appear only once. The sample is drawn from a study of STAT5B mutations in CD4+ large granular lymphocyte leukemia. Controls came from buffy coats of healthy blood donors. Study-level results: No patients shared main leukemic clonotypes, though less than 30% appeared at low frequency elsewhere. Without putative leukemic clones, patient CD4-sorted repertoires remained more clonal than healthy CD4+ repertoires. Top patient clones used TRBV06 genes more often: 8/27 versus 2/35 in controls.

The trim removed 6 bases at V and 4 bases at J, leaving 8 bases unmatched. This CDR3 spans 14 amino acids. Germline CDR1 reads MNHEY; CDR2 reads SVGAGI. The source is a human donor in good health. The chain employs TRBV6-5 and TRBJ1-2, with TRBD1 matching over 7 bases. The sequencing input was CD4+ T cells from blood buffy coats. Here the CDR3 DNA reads TGTGCCAGCAGAAGATCCGGGACAGCCTATGGCTACACCTTC. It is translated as CASRRSGTAYGYTF.